What follows are 3 T cell receptor beta chains derived from one specimen sequenced in a study of blood T cell repertoires in COVID-19 (dated by TCRdb to 2018 to 2021). The library was produced with the immunoSEQ multiplex PCR assay. The clones in this table, taken by TCRdb from immuneACCESS, are in-frame only. Not every clone is retained; where verified, under half of the shortfall comes from an unresolved V gene, and the cause of the rest is unknown. The sample table records about 190,000 clones; 84% of these occur just once. The ten top clones hold 3.2% of the sample. The sequenced sample consisted of PBMCs or T cells enriched from blood (not recorded which). These receptors were collected from a woman aged 25 to 39 who had recovered from COVID-19.

This clone was seen more than once but under ten times. This chain joins TRBV6-5 and TRBJ2-1; D is perhaps TRBD2 (6 bases). V shed 2 bases and J shed 4 bases, with 15 bases lying between them. The germline V gene encodes CDR1 MNHEY and CDR2 SVGAGI. This CDR3 is 16 amino acids long. In DNA, the CDR3 is TGTGCCAGCAGTTACCCCACTTACGGGAGATACAATGAGCAGTTCTTC. It encodes CASSYPTYGRYNEQFF.

This rearrangement joins TRBV19 to TRBJ1-1; D is unresolved. CDR1 and CDR2 from the germline V gene are LNHDA and SQIVND (reference sequence). Trimming took 5 bases from V and 1 from J, leaving 11 bases between them. The CDR3 extends over 14 amino acids. The CDR3 region is CASSGRAENTEAFF. DNA for the CDR3: TGTGCCAGTAGTGGGAGGGCGGAGAACACTGAAGCTTTCTTT.

In this sample, this clone turned up once. The rearrangement joins TRBV28 to TRBJ1-1, with D perhaps TRBD1 (5 bases). This CDR3 is built from 15 residues. Germline V gives CDR1 MDHEN, CDR2 SYDVKM. Trimming left V 9 bases short and J 4 bases short, with 21 bases between. CDR3 amino acids: CASPPPGRVGTEAFF. DNA for the CDR3: TGTGCCAGTCCGCCGCCGGGCAGGGTGGGCACTGAAGCTTTCTTT.